The sample holds one count of the clone carrying this TCR beta chain. V lost 5 bases and J lost 5, with 12 bases in between. CDR3 length: 14 residues. CDR1 is SGHAT, CDR2 FQNNGV, per germline. These data belong to a study of T cell responses to AZD1222 COVID-19 vaccine. Assay: immunoSEQ multiplex PCR; the TCRdb copy retains only in-frame clones and omits some. The repertoire has roughly 100,000 clones, approximately 86% of them found once; the top ten carry roughly 3.3%. This chain uses TRBV11-2 with TRBJ1-4, with D possibly matching TRBD1 (6 bases). The clonotype comes from an adult who received the MenACWY meningococcal vaccine as a control. The sequences come from peripheral blood, collected 28 days after the second dose of the MenACWY control vaccine. The chain's CDR3 is CASSPRQGNEKLFF. The CDR3 DNA reads TGTGCCAGCAGCCCCCGGCAGGGGAATGAAAAACTGTTTTTT.